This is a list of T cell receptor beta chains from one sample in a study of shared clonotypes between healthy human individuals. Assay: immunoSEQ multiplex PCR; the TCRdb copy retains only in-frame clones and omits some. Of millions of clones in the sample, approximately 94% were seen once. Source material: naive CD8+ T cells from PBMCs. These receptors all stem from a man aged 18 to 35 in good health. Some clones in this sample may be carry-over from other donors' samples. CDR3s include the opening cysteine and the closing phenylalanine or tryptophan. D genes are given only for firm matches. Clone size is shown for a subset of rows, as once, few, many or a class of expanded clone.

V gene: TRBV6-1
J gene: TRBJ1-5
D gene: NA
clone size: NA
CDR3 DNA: TGTGCCACACCCGGGGACACAGGGAGCAATCAGCCCCAGCATTTT
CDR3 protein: CATPGDTGSNQPQHF

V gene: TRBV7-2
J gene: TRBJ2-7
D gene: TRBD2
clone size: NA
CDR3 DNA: TGTGCCAGCAGCCCGGGACTAGCGGGAGGGTTGGGGGAGTACTTC
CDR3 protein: CASSPGLAGGLGEYF

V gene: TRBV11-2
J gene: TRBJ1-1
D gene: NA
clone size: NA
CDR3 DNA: TGTGCCAGCAGCACGCGGCGGGATTTGAACACTGAAGCTTTCTTT
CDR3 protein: CASSTRRDLNTEAFF

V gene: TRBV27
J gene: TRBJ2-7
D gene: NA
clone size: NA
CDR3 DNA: TGTGCCAGCGGGTCAGGGTCCGAGCAGTACTTC
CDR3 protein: CASGSGSEQYF

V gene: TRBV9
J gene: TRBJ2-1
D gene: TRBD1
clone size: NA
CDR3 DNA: TGTGCCAGCAGCGTATCACAGGGGGCGTTGAATGAGCAGTTCTTC
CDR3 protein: CASSVSQGALNEQFF

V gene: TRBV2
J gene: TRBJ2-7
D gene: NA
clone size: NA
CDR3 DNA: TGTGCCAGCCCGGCCAAGGGCGGAGGGGAGCAGTACTTC
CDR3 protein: CASPAKGGGEQYF

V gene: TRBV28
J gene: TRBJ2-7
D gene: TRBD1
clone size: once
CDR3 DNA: TGTGCCAGCAGTTTATACGACAGGGGGCGCGGCGAGCAGTACTTC
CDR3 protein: CASSLYDRGRGEQYF

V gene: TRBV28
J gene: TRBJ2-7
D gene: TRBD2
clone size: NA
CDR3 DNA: TGTGCCAGCAAACTAGCGCCCTCCTACGAGCAGTACTTC
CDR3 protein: CASKLAPSYEQYF

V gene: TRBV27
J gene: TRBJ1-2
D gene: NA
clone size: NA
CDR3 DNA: TGTGCCAGCAGTCCACTTGCGGGGTCCGTCTATGGCTACACCTTC
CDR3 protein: CASSPLAGSVYGYTF

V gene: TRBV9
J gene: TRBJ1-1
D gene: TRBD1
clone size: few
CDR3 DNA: TGTGCCAGCAGCGTACCGAGACAGGGAGACGGGACTGAAGCTTTCTTT
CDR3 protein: CASSVPRQGDGTEAFF

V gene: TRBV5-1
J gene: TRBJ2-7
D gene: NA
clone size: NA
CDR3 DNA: TGCGCCAGCAGCCCCTGGCAAGGGGCTGGGTACGAGCAGTACTTC
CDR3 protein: CASSPWQGAGYEQYF

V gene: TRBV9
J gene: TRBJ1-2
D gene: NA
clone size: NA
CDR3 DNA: TGTGCCAGCAGCCAGAGAGGGGGGGCGATAAACTATGGCTACACCTTC
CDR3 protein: CASSQRGGAINYGYTF

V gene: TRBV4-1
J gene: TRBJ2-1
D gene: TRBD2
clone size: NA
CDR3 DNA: TGCGCCAGCAGCCAACGGCGGGAGGGCCCCTTTAGTGAGCAGTTCTTC
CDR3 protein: CASSQRREGPFSEQFF

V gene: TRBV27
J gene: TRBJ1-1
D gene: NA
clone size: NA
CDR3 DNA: TGTGCCAGCAGTTTAACGAGCAGCGCTGAAGCTTTCTTT
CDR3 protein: CASSLTSSAEAFF

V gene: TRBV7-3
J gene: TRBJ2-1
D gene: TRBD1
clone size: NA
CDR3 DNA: TGTGCCAGCAGCTTAGGGACAGGGAACTACAATGAGCAGTTCTTC
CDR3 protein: CASSLGTGNYNEQFF

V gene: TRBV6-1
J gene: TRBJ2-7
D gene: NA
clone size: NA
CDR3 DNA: TGTGCCAGCAGTGAAGGAACGTCAGGGTACGAGCAGTACTTC
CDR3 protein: CASSEGTSGYEQYF

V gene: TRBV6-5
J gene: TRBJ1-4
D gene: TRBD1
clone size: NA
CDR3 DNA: TGTGCCAGCAGTTACGCGACAGGGATCAGTGAAAAACTGTTTTTT
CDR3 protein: CASSYATGISEKLFF

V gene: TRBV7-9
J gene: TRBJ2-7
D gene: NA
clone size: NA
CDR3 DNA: TGTGCCAGCAGTTCCCGGGACCCACCCCCCTACGAGCAGTACTTC
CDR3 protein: CASSSRDPPPYEQYF

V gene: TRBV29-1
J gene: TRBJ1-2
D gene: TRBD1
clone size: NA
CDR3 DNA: TGCAGCGTTGAATTGTCTTGGGACAGGGTCATTCGGGGCTACACCTTC
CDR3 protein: CSVELSWDRVIRGYTF

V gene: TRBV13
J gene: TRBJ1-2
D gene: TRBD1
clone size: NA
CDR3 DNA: TGTGCCAGCAGCTTCTCGGCCAGGGGGGTTTCGAGCTACACCTTC
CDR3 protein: CASSFSARGVSSYTF

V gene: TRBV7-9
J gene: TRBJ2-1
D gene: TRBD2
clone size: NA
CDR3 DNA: TGTGCCAGCAGCTTATTAGCGGGGAATCTCTACAATGAGCAGTTCTTC
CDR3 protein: CASSLLAGNLYNEQFF

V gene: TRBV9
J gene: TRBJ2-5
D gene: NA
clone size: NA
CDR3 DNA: TGTGCCAGCAGCGTAGGGGACGCACAAAAAGAGACCCAGTACTTC
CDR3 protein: CASSVGDAQKETQYF